A single sample is the source of the 19 T cell receptor beta chains below, sequenced in a study of human T cells and chemical hapten exposure. The time point here: pre-sensitization, week 0. Specified treatment: therapeutic diphenylcyclopropenone sensitization with weekly scalp DPC. TCRdb itself ran the RACE reads through MiXCR, one entry per CDR3 protein. The sample yields approximately 370,000 distinct CDR3 sequences, over 5% seen once. The sequenced sample was whole blood, obtained in connection with sensitization to the hapten diphenylcyclopropenone (DPC). The receptor source for this set is a woman between 18 and 30 years old with alopecia areata. Some clones in this sample may be carry-over from other donors' samples.

This clonotype has more than one count but fewer than ten. This chain links TRBV20-1 with TRBJ1-3, with D possibly TRBD1 on 6 matching bases. V was pared by 0 bases and J by 0 bases, with 12 bases between. Per the germline V gene, CDR1 is DFQATT and CDR2 is SNEGSKA (reference sequence). This CDR3 comprises 16 residues. CDR3 amino acids: CSARDSGASSGNTIYF. In DNA, the CDR3 is TGCAGTGCTAGAGATTCGGGGGCGAGCTCTGGAAACACCATATATTTT.

The V gene is TRBV6-2 or TRBV6-3, the J gene TRBJ1-1, with 9 bases that match TRBD1. The CDR3 is 15 residues long. Germline assignment: CDR1 MNHEY and CDR2 SVGEGT. With 5 bases clipped from V and 1 base from J, the junction kept 5 bases outside the gene matches. Here the CDR3 reads CASSPRTGENTEAFF. In DNA, the CDR3 is TGTGCCAGCAGTCCCAGGACAGGGGAGAACACTGAAGCTTTCTTT.

The chain links TRBV6-5 to TRBJ2-2; D remains ambiguous. V lost 6 bases to trimming and J lost 0 bases, with 8 bases between them. This CDR3 comprises 14 residues. Germline values: CDR1 MNHEY, CDR2 SVGAGI. The chain's CDR3 is CASSRAANTGELFF. As DNA, the CDR3 is TGTGCCAGCAGCCGAGCTGCGAACACCGGGGAGCTGTTTTTT.

This clonotype was recorded at least ten times. V and J are TRBV12-3 or TRBV12-4 and TRBJ2-7; D unresolved. V lost 6 bases, J lost 2 bases, and 11 bases lay in between. This CDR3 contains 13 residues. CDR3 nucleotides: TGTGCCAGCAGAATAAAATACCCCTACGAGCAGTACTTC. It specifies CASRIKYPYEQYF.

This chain joins TRBV4-3 and TRBJ2-1; 9 bases fit TRBD2. Germline V gives CDR1 LGHNA, CDR2 YSLEER. The length of the CDR3 is 15 residues. After removal of 5 bases from V and 2 bases from J, the junction contained 4 bases not matched to a gene. CDR3 DNA: TGCGCCAGCAGCGCTAGCGGGGATACCTACAATGAGCAGTTCTTC. Residues: CASSASGDTYNEQFF.

Ten or more counts support this clonotype. The chain couples TRBV29-1 to TRBJ1-1; the D gene is possibly TRBD1 (6 bases). The V end lost 5 bases, the J end lost 0 bases, and 10 bases lay between the germline ends. Per germline, CDR1 SQVTM and CDR2 ANQGSEA. This CDR3 comprises 13 residues. CDR3 amino acids: CSVTGQLNTEAFF. The CDR3 region has the DNA TGCAGCGTTACAGGGCAGCTGAACACTGAAGCTTTCTTT.

The rearrangement links TRBV4-2 to TRBJ2-3, with TRBD2 matching 12 bases. Germline V gene sequence: CDR1 LGHNA, CDR2 YNFKEQ. The junction had 4 bases not matched to a gene; V was cut back by 0 bases and J by 0 bases. The CDR3 consists of 18 residues. The CDR3 is CASSQDGLAGSSTDTQYF. The CDR3 region has the DNA TGTGCCAGCAGCCAAGACGGACTAGCGGGGTCTAGCACAGATACGCAGTATTTT.

The table lists this clonotype with many counts. This chain joins TRBV6-1 and TRBJ1-1, with 7 bases identical to TRBD1. Losses at the gene ends were 1 base for V and 0 bases for J; bases not matched to a gene: 5. Germline CDR1 MNHNS, CDR2 SASEGT. This CDR3 is 16 amino acids long. CDR3 DNA: TGTGCCAGCAGTGAAGGGACAGGTGCTCTGAACACTGAAGCTTTCTTT. It translates to CASSEGTGALNTEAFF.

In this sample, this clonotype turned up many times. The CDR3 nucleotides read TGTGCCAGCAGCCCCGGCCGAAGTACCGGGGAGCTGTTTTTT. Protein sequence: CASSPGRSTGELFF. The gene calls are TRBV7-8 and TRBJ2-2; D is unresolved. Germline assignment: CDR1 SGHVS and CDR2 FQNEAQ. V lost 5 bases to trimming and J lost 5 bases, with 12 bases between them. The CDR3 has 14 residues.

Turning to this clonotype: A single base separates this from a much larger clone, so it may be a read error. The gene calls are TRBV5-1 and TRBJ1-1; TRBD1 might be the D (6 bases). Germline V gene data show CDR1 as SGHRS and CDR2 as YFSETQ. This CDR3 has 15 residues. CDR3 in amino acids: CTSSLADSMNTEAFF. In DNA, the CDR3 is TGCACCAGCAGCTTGGCGGACAGCATGAACACTGAAGCTTTCTTT.

CDR3 nucleotides: TGTGCCAGCTCACAATTTTTCCTGGGCAGGGGCGATCAGCCCCAGCATTTT. The encoded protein is CASSQFFLGRGDQPQHF. The chain carries TRBV18 and TRBJ1-5; TRBD1 might be the D (6 bases). This CDR3 is built from 17 residues. Trimming stripped 4 bases from V and 5 bases from J, with 21 bases between. Germline lookup yields CDR1 KGHSH and CDR2 LQKENI.

This clonotype was seen only a few times. This rearrangement joins TRBV7-2 to TRBJ2-3, with 7 positions matching TRBD1. Unmatched junction bases numbered 7, after V lost 4 bases and J lost 3 bases. This CDR3 comprises 15 residues. In germline, CDR1 is SGHTA, CDR2 FQGNSA. The CDR3 sequence: CASSSQTGLTDTQYF. The CDR3 region has the DNA TGTGCCAGCAGCTCCCAGACAGGGTTGACAGATACGCAGTATTTT.

This clonotype was seen a handful of times. The V gene is TRBV5-6, the J gene TRBJ2-4; D gene unclear. Germline lookup yields CDR1 SGHDT and CDR2 YYEEEE. Trimming shortened V by 4 bases and J by 8 bases, and 10 bases separated the two germline ends. This CDR3 is built from 12 residues. The CDR3 loop is CASSLRTDIQYF. CDR3 DNA sequence: TGTGCCAGCAGCCTACGTACGGACATTCAGTACTTC.

This clonotype has just a few counts. This sequence joins TRBV3-1 and TRBJ2-1, with D possibly matching TRBD1 (6 bases). The CDR3 contains 12 residues. The V gene's germline CDR1 is LGHDT and CDR2 YNNKEL (reference sequence). With 3 bases removed from V and 11 bases from J, the gap between germline ends came to 11 bases. The CDR3 region is CASSQAGTKQFF. The CDR3 region has the DNA TGTGCCAGCAGCCAGGCCGGGACAAAGCAGTTCTTC.

This clonotype was counted at least ten times. The genes are TRBV10-3 and TRBJ2-6; a weak D match, TRBD1 (5 bases). The ends were cut back, 6 bases at V and 0 bases at J, with 9 bases in the middle. The CDR3 is 15 residues long. Germline loops: CDR1 ENHRY, CDR2 SYGVKD. CDR3 DNA sequence: TGTGCCATCAGCCGACAGACCTCTGGGGCCAACGTCCTGACTTTC. Its protein product is CAISRQTSGANVLTF.

This clonotype has at least ten counts. The genes are TRBV9 and TRBJ1-6; D is unresolved. The CDR3 is 17 residues long. CDR1 and CDR2 (germline): SGDLS, YYNGEE. V lost 0 bases and J lost 5, with 15 bases in between. The CDR3 bases are TGTGCCAGCAGCGTAGCTTCAGGATCAGGCCATAATTCACCCCTCCACTTT. Translation gives CASSVASGSGHNSPLHF.

The V and J genes are TRBV12-3 or TRBV12-4 and TRBJ1-5, with a tentative D call TRBD1 (6 bases). The CDR3 is 15 amino acids. Trimming stripped 5 bases from V and 3 bases from J, with 14 bases between. The CDR3 is CASSLGQTLNQPQHF. For the CDR3, the DNA is TGTGCCAGCAGTCTAGGACAGACGCTCAATCAGCCCCAGCATTTT.

Comment on this clonotype: Since a much larger clone is just one base distant, this may be a read error. This sequence joins TRBV6-4 and TRBJ1-1; weak D call: TRBD1 (5 bases). Between the trimmed V and J ends, which lost 2 bases and 0 bases, there was a span of 22 bases. The CDR3 contains 19 residues. From germline, CDR1 is MRHNA and CDR2 SNTAGT. For the CDR3, the DNA is TGTGCCAGCAGTGACCCGTCGACATCTCCGGGACTCATGAACACTGAAGCTTTCTTT. Translating gives CASSDPSTSPGLMNTEAFF.

V and J are TRBV6-2 or TRBV6-3 and TRBJ1-1; D is perhaps TRBD1 (5 bases). This CDR3 is built from 17 residues. Per the germline V gene, CDR1 is MNHEY and CDR2 is SVGEGT. Trimming removed 5 bases from V and 0 bases from J, with 19 bases in between. The CDR3 nucleotides are TGTGCCAGCAGTGCTGGGAAGGGGAGGTTGGTGAACACTGAAGCTTTCTTT. This sequence encodes CASSAGKGRLVNTEAFF.